A selection of T cell receptor beta chains follows, all from one sample in a study of post-analysis software for immune sequencing data. TCRdb recomputed calls from the PCR reads with MiXCR, one row per CDR3 protein. The sample carries around 400,000 distinct CDR3 sequences, around a third recorded once. The sample was blood. These receptors were collected from a girl aged 10 to 17 with multiple sclerosis. Each CDR3 is given with its conserved first and last residue. The D gene is left open where the match is weak. The size field is filled for only some rows; it gives once, few, many or a size class.

clone_size,v_call,j_call,d_call,cdr3_aa,cdr3_nt
few,TRBV27,TRBJ1-2,TRBD1,CASSLQGGGYGYTF,TGTGCCAGCAGTTTACAAGGGGGCGGCTATGGCTACACCTTC
few,TRBV5-1,TRBJ2-7,-,CASSGGLPYEQYF,TGCGCCAGCAGTGGAGGGCTACCCTACGAGCAGTACTTC
-,TRBV6-6,TRBJ2-1,TRBD2,CASSIPGGRHNEQFF,TGTGCCAGCAGCATTCCGGGGGGGCGCCACAATGAGCAGTTCTTC
few,TRBV5-1,TRBJ2-1,TRBD2,CASSRALAGGSSYNEQFF,TGCGCCAGCAGCCGGGCCCTAGCGGGGGGGAGCTCCTACAATGAGCAGTTCTTC
-,TRBV7-6,TRBJ2-3,-,CASSLGTRTDTQYF,TGTGCCAGCAGCTTAGGGACTCGCACAGATACGCAGTATTTT
-,TRBV28,TRBJ1-1,-,CASLYWGGEGTEAFF,TGTGCCAGCCTATATTGGGGGGGCGAAGGCACTGAAGCTTTCTTT
-,TRBV6-1,TRBJ2-1,TRBD2,CASRGLPTYNEQFF,TGTGCCAGCAGGGGACTACCCACCTACAATGAGCAGTTCTTC
few,TRBV6-5,TRBJ1-2,-,CASSYSRAALYGYTF,TGTGCCAGCAGTTACTCGAGGGCAGCCCTCTATGGCTACACCTTC
-,TRBV21-1,TRBJ2-1,-,CASSKGRGNNNEQFF,TGTGCCAGCAGCAAAGGGCGAGGGAATAACAATGAGCAGTTCTTC
few,TRBV7-2,TRBJ2-7,TRBD2,CASSPYLAGTYEQYF,TGTGCCAGCAGCCCATACCTAGCGGGGACTTACGAGCAGTACTTC
-,TRBV28,TRBJ2-7,-,CASSSFVGRYEQYF,TGTGCCAGCAGTTCCTTTGTTGGGCGCTACGAGCAGTACTTC
-,TRBV13,TRBJ1-1,TRBD1,CASSRPTGGLNTEAFF,TGTGCCAGCAGCCGGCCGACAGGGGGCCTGAACACTGAAGCTTTCTTT
-,TRBV4-1,TRBJ2-1,-,CASSFRAQPQFF,TGCGCCAGCAGCTTCCGGGCCCAACCGCAGTTCTTC
-,TRBV25-1,TRBJ2-1,TRBD2,CASREAGDSYNEQFF,TGTGCCAGCAGAGAAGCGGGGGACTCCTACAATGAGCAGTTCTTC
-,TRBV2,TRBJ2-6,-,CARRSSGANVLTF,TGTGCCAGAAGGAGCTCTGGGGCCAACGTCCTGACTTTC
few,TRBV5-1,TRBJ2-3,TRBD1,CASSYGTGTRDTQYF,TGCGCCAGCAGCTACGGGACAGGGACCCGGGATACGCAGTATTTT
many,TRBV29-1,TRBJ2-7,-,CSVTGTLSYEQYF,TGCAGCGTCACCGGGACTCTTTCCTACGAGCAGTACTTC
-,TRBV2,TRBJ2-3,-,CASSETWTSTDTQYF,TGTGCCAGCAGTGAAACCTGGACTAGCACAGATACGCAGTATTTT
-,TRBV9,TRBJ2-3,TRBD2,CASSPPPGLGADTQYF,TGTGCCAGCAGCCCCCCACCGGGACTAGGGGCGGATACGCAGTATTTT
-,TRBV20-1,TRBJ2-2,-,CSAPRPGDTTGELFF,TGCAGTGCCCCCCGGCCGGGAGATACAACCGGGGAGCTGTTTTTT
-,TRBV18,TRBJ2-3,TRBD2,CASSPYFVTSEDTDTQYF,TGTGCCAGCTCACCTTATTTCGTGACTAGCGAAGACACAGATACGCAGTATTTT
-,TRBV6-2/TRBV6-3,TRBJ2-1,-,CASSTGPFNEQFF,TGTGCCAGCAGTACTGGGCCCTTCAATGAGCAGTTCTTC
-,TRBV6-6,TRBJ1-5,-,CASSYSGRSDQPQHF,TGTGCCAGCAGTTACTCAGGCAGGTCCGATCAGCCCCAGCATTTT
-,TRBV12-3/TRBV12-4,TRBJ2-5,TRBD1,CASSSLGQGRETQYF,TGTGCCAGCAGTTCTCTAGGACAGGGTAGAGAGACCCAGTACTTC
-,TRBV6-5,TRBJ2-6,-,CASGATGANVLTF,TGTGCCAGCGGGGCTACTGGGGCCAACGTCCTGACTTTC
-,TRBV6-6,TRBJ1-5,-,CASSSFKAGADQPQHF,TGTGCCAGCAGTTCCTTCAAGGCAGGGGCGGATCAGCCCCAGCATTTT
few,TRBV12-3/TRBV12-4,TRBJ1-2,-,CASSTRTANYGYTF,TGTGCCAGCAGTACTCGGACGGCTAACTATGGCTACACCTTC
few,TRBV20-1,TRBJ1-5,-,CSAGGRGGNQPQHF,TGCAGTGCTGGGGGGAGGGGAGGCAATCAGCCCCAGCATTTT
-,TRBV5-1,TRBJ2-1,TRBD2,CASSLDGGAPNEQFF,TGCGCCAGCAGCTTGGACGGGGGGGCCCCCAATGAGCAGTTCTTC
-,TRBV15,TRBJ1-2,-,CATRPSRAASFYGYTF,TGTGCCACCAGACCTAGTAGGGCAGCAAGCTTCTATGGCTACACCTTC
-,TRBV12-3/TRBV12-4,TRBJ1-4,-,CASSFSANEKLFF,TGTGCCAGCAGTTTTTCGGCTAATGAAAAACTGTTTTTT
few,TRBV6-1,TRBJ2-3,-,CASSEPAGDTDTQYF,TGTGCCAGCAGTGAGCCGGCAGGGGACACAGATACGCAGTATTTT
few,TRBV7-9,TRBJ2-7,-,CASSDKSYEQYF,TGTGCCAGCTCCGATAAGTCGTACGAGCAGTACTTC
-,TRBV7-2,TRBJ2-3,TRBD1,CASKAGTGEDTQYF,TGTGCCAGCAAGGCCGGGACAGGGGAAGATACGCAGTATTTT
few,TRBV6-1,TRBJ2-1,-,CASMLGARGSYNEQFF,TGTGCCAGCATGTTGGGGGCAAGGGGTTCCTACAATGAGCAGTTCTTC
once,TRBV6-5,TRBJ1-1,TRBD1,CASREGQGGTTEAFF,TGTGCCAGCAGAGAGGGACAGGGGGGTACCACTGAAGCTTTCTTT
many,TRBV20-1,TRBJ2-1,TRBD2,CSAYWTSGGNEQFF,TGCAGTGCTTACTGGACTAGCGGGGGCAATGAGCAGTTCTTC
few,TRBV7-9,TRBJ2-4,-,CASSAGSGTKNIQYF,TGTGCCAGCAGCGCGGGGAGTGGAACCAAAAACATTCAGTACTTC